These T cell receptor beta chains were read from a single sample in a study of beta chain features in type 1 diabetes. Libraries were prepared by immunoSEQ multiplex PCR; TCRdb keeps only in-frame clonotypes and omits some of them. The profile shows a few hundred thousand clones, around 15% of them singletons. The sample comprised naive CD4+ T cells from blood. The receptors stem from a man aged 25-40 years with type 1 diabetes. The CDR3 runs from the conserved cysteine through the conserved F or W. The order of the fields is J gene, V gene, D gene, clone size, CDR3 protein, CDR3 DNA. The D gene is left open where the match is weak. Size tells how often a clone was seen (once, few, many) or the class of an expanded clone, and some rows leave it out.

>TRBJ2-3|TRBV30|.|few
CAWRAAGRTDTQYF
TGTGCCTGGAGGGCAGCGGGCCGCACAGATACGCAGTATTTT
>TRBJ1-2|TRBV30|.|few
CAWTRAGGYGYTF
TGTGCCTGGACTCGGGCGGGGGGCTATGGCTACACCTTC
>TRBJ2-5|TRBV28|.|.
CASTRGPLQETQYF
TGTGCCAGCACTAGGGGCCCCCTTCAAGAGACCCAGTACTTC
>TRBJ2-3|TRBV4-1|.|few
CASSQDHNPDTQYF
TGCGCCAGCAGCCAAGACCACAACCCGGATACGCAGTATTTT
>TRBJ2-7|TRBV30|.|.
CAWNRARGAYEQYF
TGTGCCTGGAACCGCGCACGGGGAGCCTACGAGCAGTACTTC
>TRBJ2-1|TRBV14|TRBD2|.
CASSPLTSGITPEQFF
TGTGCCAGCAGCCCCCTGACTAGCGGGATTACCCCTGAGCAGTTCTTC
>TRBJ2-5|TRBV30|TRBD2|.
CAWSRRTSGRAPKTQYF
TGTGCCTGGAGCCGCAGGACTAGCGGGAGGGCCCCGAAGACCCAGTACTTC
>TRBJ2-7|TRBV25-1|.|few
CASRNTYEQYF
TGTGCCAGCAGGAACACCTACGAGCAGTACTTC
>TRBJ2-7|TRBV29-1|.|few
CSVERGRRDEQYF
TGCAGCGTTGAGAGGGGAAGGAGGGATGAGCAGTACTTC
>TRBJ1-1|TRBV29-1|.|.
CSVQRGGNTEAFF
TGCAGCGTCCAACGGGGGGGGAACACTGAAGCTTTCTTT
>TRBJ2-3|TRBV15|.|few
CATSEGLSTDTQYF
TGTGCCACCAGCGAGGGACTTAGCACAGATACGCAGTATTTT
>TRBJ2-1|TRBV28|.|.
CASSLMANEQFF
TGTGCCAGCAGTTTAATGGCCAATGAGCAGTTCTTC
>TRBJ2-1|TRBV5-1|.|few
CASRYVPTGSSYNEQFF
TGCGCCAGCAGATACGTTCCCACTGGGAGCTCCTACAATGAGCAGTTCTTC
>TRBJ2-7|TRBV4-2|.|.
CASSQVSGHSFSYEQYF
TGTGCCAGCAGCCAAGTTTCGGGACACAGTTTCTCCTACGAGCAGTACTTC
>TRBJ1-1|TRBV29-1|.|few
CSVNPRYAANTEAFF
TGCAGCGTCAACCCGAGGTATGCAGCGAACACTGAAGCTTTCTTT
>TRBJ2-1|TRBV11-2|TRBD2|few
CASNEAGGRYNEQFF
TGTGCCAGCAACGAAGCGGGAGGGAGGTACAATGAGCAGTTCTTC
>TRBJ2-3|TRBV27|TRBD2|few
CASSFRGLASTDTQYF
TGTGCCAGCAGTTTTAGAGGACTAGCTAGCACAGATACGCAGTATTTT
>TRBJ1-2|TRBV28|.|.
CASRQGIYGYTF
TGTGCCAGCAGACAGGGAATCTATGGCTACACCTTC
>TRBJ1-5|TRBV15|TRBD1|few
CATRRTGDNQPQHF
TGTGCCACCAGAAGAACAGGGGACAATCAGCCCCAGCATTTT
>TRBJ2-1|TRBV6-1|.|few
CASRGGSAWGEQFF
TGTGCCAGCAGGGGAGGCTCCGCCTGGGGTGAGCAGTTCTTC
>TRBJ1-5|TRBV5-4|.|few
CASSPEEGNHQPQHF
TGTGCCAGCAGCCCCGAGGAGGGCAATCATCAGCCCCAGCATTTT
>TRBJ1-1|TRBV11-3|.|.
CASSLGGRAPEAFF
TGTGCCAGCAGCTTGGGCGGGAGGGCCCCTGAAGCTTTCTTT
>TRBJ1-4|TRBV2|.|.
CASGEPNSQFNEKLFF
TGTGCCAGCGGGGAGCCAAACAGCCAATTTAATGAAAAACTGTTTTTT
>TRBJ2-7|TRBV7-2|.|.
CASSGGQALSYEQYF
TGTGCCAGCTCCGGGGGGCAGGCCCTTTCCTACGAGCAGTACTTC
>TRBJ2-7|TRBV20-1|.|.
CSALYYEQYF
TGCAGTGCTCTCTATTACGAGCAGTACTTC
>TRBJ1-2|TRBV6-6|.|.
CASSPTGGDYGYTF
TGTGCCAGCAGTCCCACGGGGGGGGACTATGGCTACACCTTC
>TRBJ2-3|TRBV7-2|TRBD1|few
CASSLAGQGATDTQYF
TGTGCCAGCAGCTTAGCGGGACAGGGTGCGACAGATACGCAGTATTTT
>TRBJ1-2|TRBV7-3|TRBD1|few
CASSLTRDSYGYTF
TGTGCCAGCAGCTTAACCCGGGACAGCTATGGCTACACCTTC
>TRBJ1-1|TRBV7-9|.|.
CASSQVQGFAFF
TGTGCCAGCAGCCAGGTGCAGGGGTTTGCTTTCTTT
>TRBJ2-1|TRBV12-5|TRBD1|.
CASGTGTAYNEQFF
TGTGCTAGTGGTACCGGGACAGCCTACAATGAGCAGTTCTTC
>TRBJ2-7|TRBV7-2|TRBD2|.
CASSNAAGVREQYF
TGTGCCAGCAGTAATGCAGCGGGAGTACGCGAGCAGTACTTC
>TRBJ2-3|TRBV5-1|.|few
CASSGGEGTDTQYF
TGCGCCAGCAGCGGCGGGGAAGGCACAGATACGCAGTATTTT
>TRBJ2-1|TRBV20-1|.|.
CSASRGNEQFF
TGCAGTGCTTCGCGAGGCAATGAGCAGTTCTTC
>TRBJ1-2|TRBV29-1|.|few
CSAFNPDFNYGYTF
TGCAGCGCTTTCAACCCAGACTTTAACTATGGCTACACCTTC
>TRBJ1-5|TRBV7-2|TRBD1|.
CASSLGQVRQPQHF
TGTGCCAGCAGCTTGGGACAGGTTAGACAGCCCCAGCATTTT
>TRBJ2-5|TRBV6-6|TRBD2|.
CASSYSSGRALETQYF
TGTGCCAGCAGTTACTCGAGCGGGAGGGCCTTAGAGACCCAGTACTTC
>TRBJ1-1|TRBV20-1|.|.
CSARLNTEAFF
TGCAGTGCGCGATTGAACACTGAAGCTTTCTTT
>TRBJ1-1|TRBV28|.|.
CASSLPTYMNTEAFF
TGTGCCAGCAGTTTACCCACTTATATGAACACTGAAGCTTTCTTT
>TRBJ1-2|TRBV13|TRBD1|.
CASSSQGADGYTF
TGTGCCAGCAGCTCTCAGGGGGCGGATGGCTACACCTTC
>TRBJ1-5|TRBV28|TRBD1|few
CAGGTGGYSNQPQHF
TGTGCCGGCGGGACAGGGGGCTATAGCAATCAGCCCCAGCATTTT
>TRBJ2-1|TRBV5-4|TRBD2|few
CASSTGTSGSSYNEQFF
TGTGCCAGCAGCACCGGGACTAGCGGAAGCTCCTACAATGAGCAGTTCTTC
>TRBJ2-3|TRBV5-1|TRBD2|.
CASSLRLAGTDTQYF
TGCGCCAGCAGCCTCCGACTAGCGGGCACAGATACGCAGTATTTT
>TRBJ2-3|TRBV4-2|.|few
CASSQVDIYGSTDTQYF
TGTGCCAGCAGCCAAGTGGATATCTACGGGAGCACAGATACGCAGTATTTT
>TRBJ2-5|TRBV5-1|.|.
CASSSGGGRIQETQYF
TGCGCCAGCAGCTCGGGGGGCGGACGCATACAAGAGACCCAGTACTTC
>TRBJ1-1|TRBV5-1|TRBD1|.
CASRGQGFGNTEAFF
TGCGCCAGCAGGGGACAGGGGTTCGGGAACACTGAAGCTTTCTTT
>TRBJ2-1|TRBV2|TRBD2|.
CASSEEFSGSNEQFF
TGTGCCAGCAGTGAAGAATTTAGCGGGAGCAATGAGCAGTTCTTC